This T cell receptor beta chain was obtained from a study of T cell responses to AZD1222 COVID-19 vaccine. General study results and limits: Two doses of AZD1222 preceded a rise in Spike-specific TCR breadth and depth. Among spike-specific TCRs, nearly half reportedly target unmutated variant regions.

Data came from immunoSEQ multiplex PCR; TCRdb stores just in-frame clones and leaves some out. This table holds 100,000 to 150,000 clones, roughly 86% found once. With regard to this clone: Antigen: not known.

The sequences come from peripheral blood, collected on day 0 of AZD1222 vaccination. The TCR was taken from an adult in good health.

In nucleotides, the CDR3 is TGTGCCAGCAGTTCTCTTTGGGGGGGCAATGAGCAGTTCTTC. Translated: CASSSLWGGNEQFF. The chain uses TRBV25-1 and TRBJ2-1; 7 nucleotides agree with TRBD2. With 5 bases clipped from V and 6 bases from J, the junction kept 7 bases outside the gene matches. Germline-derived CDR1 and CDR2 are MGHDK and SYGVNS. The CDR3 contains 14 residues.